This TCR beta chain stems from a study of blood T cell repertoires in COVID-19. Study-level information: Whether acute or convalescent, the COVID-19 samples came from the United States, Italy and Spain. T cells, B-cell-depleted T cells, or PBMCs supplied cDNA or gDNA.

The V segment lost 9 bases and the J segment 0 bases; nucleotides outside the gene matches: 8. CDR3 length: 16 amino acids. CDR1 and CDR2 (germline): MDHEN, SYDVKM. Original handling: Counts of nucleated cells, estimated from reference gene primer amplification, were obtained. Only in-frame clones appear in the TCRdb table, and some are missing; sequencing was by immunoSEQ multiplex PCR. V and J calls and clone size come straight from that table; D and trimming were deduced from the DNA. The table shows hundreds of thousands of clones, with 88% occurring only once. The gene calls are TRBV28 and TRBJ2-3; TRBD2 agrees at 11 bases. Sequenced input: peripheral blood. This TCR was recovered from a woman aged 25 to 39 with acute or convalescent COVID-19. CDR3 loop: CASTLAGGGSTDTQYF. In DNA, the CDR3 is TGTGCCAGTACTTTAGCGGGAGGGGGTAGCACAGATACGCAGTATTTT.